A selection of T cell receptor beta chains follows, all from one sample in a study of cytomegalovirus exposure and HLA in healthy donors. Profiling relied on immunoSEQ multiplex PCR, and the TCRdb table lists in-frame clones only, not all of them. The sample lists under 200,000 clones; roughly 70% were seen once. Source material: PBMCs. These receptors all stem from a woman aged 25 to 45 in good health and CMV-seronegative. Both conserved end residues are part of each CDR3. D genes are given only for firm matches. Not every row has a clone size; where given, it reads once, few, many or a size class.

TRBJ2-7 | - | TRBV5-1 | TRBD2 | CASSLGTSGLYEQYF | TGCGCCAGCAGCTTAGGGACTAGCGGGCTGTACGAGCAGTACTTC
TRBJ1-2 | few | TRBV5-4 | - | CASSFGWADGNGYTF | TGTGCCAGCAGCTTCGGCTGGGCAGACGGTAATGGCTACACCTTC
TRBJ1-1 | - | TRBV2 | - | CASSGQVTMGMNTEAFF | TGTGCCAGCAGTGGACAGGTGACAATGGGGATGAACACTGAAGCTTTCTTT
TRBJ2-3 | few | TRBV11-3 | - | CASSLVGPDTQYF | TGTGCCAGCAGCTTAGTTGGCCCAGATACGCAGTATTTT
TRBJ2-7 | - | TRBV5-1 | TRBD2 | CASSFRTSGVDEQYF | TGCGCCAGCAGCTTCCGGACTAGCGGAGTAGACGAGCAGTACTTC
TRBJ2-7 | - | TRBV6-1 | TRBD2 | CASSGGLAGGYEQYF | TGTGCCAGCAGTGGTGGACTAGCGGGGGGCTACGAGCAGTACTTC
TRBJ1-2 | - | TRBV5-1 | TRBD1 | CASTRTGDNYGYTF | TGCGCCAGCACCAGGACAGGTGATAACTATGGCTACACCTTC
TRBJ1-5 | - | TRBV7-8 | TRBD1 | CASSSDRVRSNQPQHF | TGTGCCAGCAGCAGCGACAGGGTACGGAGCAATCAGCCCCAGCATTTT
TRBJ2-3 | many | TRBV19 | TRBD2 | CASPRLANSTDTQYF | TGTGCCAGTCCCAGACTAGCGAATAGCACAGATACGCAGTATTTT
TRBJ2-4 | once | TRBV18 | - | CASSQSQGYNIQYF | TGTGCCAGCTCACAAAGTCAGGGGTATAACATTCAGTACTTC
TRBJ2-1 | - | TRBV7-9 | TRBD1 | CASRDGTGDEQFF | TGTGCCAGCAGAGATGGGACAGGGGATGAGCAGTTCTTC
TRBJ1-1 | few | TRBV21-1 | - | CASLDELNTEAFF | TGTGCCAGCCTAGACGAATTGAACACTGAAGCTTTCTTT
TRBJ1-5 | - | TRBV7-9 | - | CASSSPQGQPQHF | TGTGCCAGCAGCTCCCCACAGGGTCAGCCCCAGCATTTT
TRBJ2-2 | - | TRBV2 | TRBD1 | CASRLARGPPSYTGELFF | TGTGCCAGCAGACTTGCTAGGGGGCCCCCCTCTTACACCGGGGAGCTGTTTTTT
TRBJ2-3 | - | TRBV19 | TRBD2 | CASSIVLAGYTDTQYF | TGTGCCAGTAGTATTGTACTAGCGGGGTACACAGATACGCAGTATTTT
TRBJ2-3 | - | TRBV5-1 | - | CASSSGPGETDTQYF | TGCGCCAGCAGCTCCGGGCCAGGGGAGACAGATACGCAGTATTTT
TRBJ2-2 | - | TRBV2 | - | CASKGGAVAGELFF | TGTGCCAGCAAGGGCGGGGCCGTCGCCGGGGAGCTGTTTTTT
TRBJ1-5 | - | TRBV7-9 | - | CASSLGAGGRGNQPQHF | TGTGCCAGCAGCTTAGGGGCTGGGGGCCGTGGCAATCAGCCCCAGCATTTT
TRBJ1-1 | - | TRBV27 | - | CASSLQGTEAFF | TGTGCCAGCAGTTTGCAGGGCACTGAAGCTTTCTTT
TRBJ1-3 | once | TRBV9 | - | CASSVAPSSGNTIYF | TGTGCCAGCAGCGTAGCTCCGTCCTCTGGAAACACCATATATTTT
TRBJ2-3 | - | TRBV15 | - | CATSRDRGSTDTQYF | TGTGCCACCAGCAGAGACAGGGGAAGCACAGATACGCAGTATTTT
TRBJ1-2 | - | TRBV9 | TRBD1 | CASSTGTGSPYGYTF | TGTGCCAGCAGCACCGGGACAGGGTCTCCCTATGGCTACACCTTC
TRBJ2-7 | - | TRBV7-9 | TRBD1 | CASSLVRDRAYEQYF | TGTGCCAGCAGCTTAGTCCGGGACAGGGCCTACGAGCAGTACTTC
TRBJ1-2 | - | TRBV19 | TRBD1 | CASSIGTGLLNYGYTF | TGTGCCAGTAGTATCGGGACAGGGCTCCTAAACTATGGCTACACCTTC
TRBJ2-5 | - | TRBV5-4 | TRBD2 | CASRREVGQETQYF | TGTGCCAGCAGACGGGAGGTGGGGCAAGAGACCCAGTACTTC
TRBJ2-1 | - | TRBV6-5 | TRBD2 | CASSPPGLGRYEQFF | TGTGCCAGCAGTCCCCCGGGACTAGGAAGGTATGAGCAGTTCTTC
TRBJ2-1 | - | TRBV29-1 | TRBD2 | CSIPGLASNEQFF | TGCAGCATCCCGGGACTAGCATCAAACGAGCAGTTCTTC
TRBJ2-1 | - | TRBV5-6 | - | CASSFLLLYNEQFF | TGTGCCAGCAGCTTCCTCCTTCTCTACAATGAGCAGTTCTTC
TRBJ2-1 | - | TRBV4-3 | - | CASSHSWALYNEQFF | TGCGCCAGCAGCCACTCCTGGGCACTTTACAATGAGCAGTTCTTC
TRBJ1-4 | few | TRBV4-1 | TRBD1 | CASSQAGTGTKLFF | TGCGCCAGCAGCCAAGCCGGGACAGGGACAAAACTGTTTTTT
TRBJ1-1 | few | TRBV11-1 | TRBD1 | CASSPYRGTEAFF | TGTGCCAGCAGCCCCTACAGGGGTACTGAAGCTTTCTTT
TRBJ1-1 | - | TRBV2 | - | CASKSTNTEAFF | TGTGCCAGCAAGTCTACGAACACTGAAGCTTTCTTT
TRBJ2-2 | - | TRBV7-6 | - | CASRTTDTGELFF | TGTGCTTCGCGGACAACGGACACCGGGGAGCTGTTTTTT
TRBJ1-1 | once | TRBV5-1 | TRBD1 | CASSLTGGTTEAFF | TGCGCCAGCAGCCTGACAGGGGGCACCACTGAAGCTTTCTTT
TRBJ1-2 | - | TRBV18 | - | CASSRDSLNYGYTF | TGTGCCAGCTCCCGAGACAGCCTGAACTATGGCTACACCTTC
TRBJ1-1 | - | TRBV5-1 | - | CASSPGVLQNTEAFF | TGCGCCAGCAGCCCAGGGGTCCTCCAGAACACTGAAGCTTTCTTT
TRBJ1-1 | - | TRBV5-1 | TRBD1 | CASSLRQGLAFF | TGCGCCAGCAGCCTCAGACAGGGGCTGGCTTTCTTT
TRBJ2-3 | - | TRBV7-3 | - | CASSRTGTSSTDTQYF | TGTGCCAGCAGCCGCACAGGGACATCTAGCACAGATACGCAGTATTTT
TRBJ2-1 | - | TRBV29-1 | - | CSAQGQSDEQFF | TGCAGCGCTCAAGGACAGTCCGATGAGCAGTTCTTC
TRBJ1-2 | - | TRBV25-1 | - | CASSETTDYGYTF | TGTGCCAGCAGTGAAACCACAGACTATGGCTACACCTTC
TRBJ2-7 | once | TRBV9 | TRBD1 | CASSVGLGQGIIGEQYF | TGTGCCAGCAGCGTAGGCCTGGGACAGGGTATCATAGGGGAGCAGTACTTC
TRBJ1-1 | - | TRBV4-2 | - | CASSRYIQGGVATEAFF | TGTGCCAGCAGCCGCTACATCCAAGGGGGGGTAGCCACTGAAGCTTTCTTT
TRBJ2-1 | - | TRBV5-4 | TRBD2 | CASSYTSGIVNEQFF | TGTGCCAGCAGTTATACTAGCGGGATTGTCAATGAGCAGTTCTTC
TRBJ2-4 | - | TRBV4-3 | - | CASSQDRAGAWGNIQYF | TGCGCCAGCAGCCAAGATAGGGCAGGGGCCTGGGGAAACATTCAGTACTTC
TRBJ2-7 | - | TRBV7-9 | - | CASSLVGPTSYEQYF | TGTGCCAGCAGCTTAGTGGGGCCTACATCCTACGAGCAGTACTTC
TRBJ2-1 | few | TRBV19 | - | CASTPGQPSYNEQFF | TGTGCCAGTACCCCAGGGCAACCCTCCTACAATGAGCAGTTCTTC
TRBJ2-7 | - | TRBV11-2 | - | CASSSPDEQYF | TGTGCCAGCAGCTCCCCGGACGAGCAGTACTTC
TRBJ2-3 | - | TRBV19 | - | CASSILAFSTDTQYF | TGTGCCAGTAGTATTTTAGCCTTTAGCACAGATACGCAGTATTTT
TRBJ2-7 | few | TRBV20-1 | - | CSASPSHEQYF | TGCAGTGCTAGCCCGTCCCACGAGCAGTACTTC
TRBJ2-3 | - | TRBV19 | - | CASSIGYSSSTDTQYF | TGTGCCAGTAGTATAGGGTACAGCAGCAGCACAGATACGCAGTATTTT
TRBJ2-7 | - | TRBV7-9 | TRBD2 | CASSWGGGGWEQYF | TGTGCCAGCAGCTGGGGCGGGGGAGGCTGGGAGCAGTACTTC
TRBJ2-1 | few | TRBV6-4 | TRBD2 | CASSPQASGSNEQFF | TGTGCCAGCAGTCCCCAGGCTAGCGGGAGTAATGAGCAGTTCTTC
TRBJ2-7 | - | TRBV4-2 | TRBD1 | CASSQGVGTGAYEQYF | TGTGCCAGCAGCCAGGGGGTGGGGACAGGGGCCTACGAGCAGTACTTC